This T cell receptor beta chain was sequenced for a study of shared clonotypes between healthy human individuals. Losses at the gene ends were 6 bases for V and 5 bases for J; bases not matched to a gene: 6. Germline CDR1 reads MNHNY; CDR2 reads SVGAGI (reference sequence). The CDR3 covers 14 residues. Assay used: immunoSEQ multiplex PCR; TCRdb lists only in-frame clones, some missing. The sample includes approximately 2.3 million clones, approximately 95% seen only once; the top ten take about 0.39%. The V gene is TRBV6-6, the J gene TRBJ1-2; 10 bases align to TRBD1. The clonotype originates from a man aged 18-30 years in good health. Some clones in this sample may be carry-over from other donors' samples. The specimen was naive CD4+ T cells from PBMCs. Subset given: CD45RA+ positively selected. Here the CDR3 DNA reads TGTGCCAGCAGCGATCGGGGACAGGGGTATGGCTACACCTTC. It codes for CASSDRGQGYGYTF.